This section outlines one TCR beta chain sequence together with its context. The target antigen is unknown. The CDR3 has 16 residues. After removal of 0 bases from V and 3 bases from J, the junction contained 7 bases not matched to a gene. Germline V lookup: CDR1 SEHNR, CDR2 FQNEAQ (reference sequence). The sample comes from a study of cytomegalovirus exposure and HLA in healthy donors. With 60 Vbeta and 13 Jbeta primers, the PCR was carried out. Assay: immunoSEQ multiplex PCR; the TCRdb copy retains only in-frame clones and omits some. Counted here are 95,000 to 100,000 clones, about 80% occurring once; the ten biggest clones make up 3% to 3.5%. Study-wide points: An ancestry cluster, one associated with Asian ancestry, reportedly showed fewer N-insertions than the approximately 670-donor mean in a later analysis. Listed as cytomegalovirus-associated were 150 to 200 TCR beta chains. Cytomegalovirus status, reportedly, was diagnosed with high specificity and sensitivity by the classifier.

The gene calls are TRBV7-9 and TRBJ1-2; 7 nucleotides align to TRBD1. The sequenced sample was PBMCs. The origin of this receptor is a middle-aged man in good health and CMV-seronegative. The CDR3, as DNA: TGTGCCAGCAGCTTAGCGTCAGTCAGGGGGGACTATGGCTACACCTTC. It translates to CASSLASVRGDYGYTF.